This TCR beta chain was captured by sequencing in a study of T cells after yellow fever vaccination. TCRdb fed the 5' RACE reads into MiXCR, producing one record per CDR3 protein. The repertoire holds a few hundred thousand distinct CDR3 sequences, with about 4% as singletons. Germline V gene data show CDR1 as MNHNS and CDR2 as SASEGT. This CDR3 is 15 amino acids long. Trimming at V came to 6 bases and at J to 2 bases, leaving 9 bases not matched to a gene. There are a few counts of this clonotype. What it recognizes is unknown. Study-level results: Boosting was followed by the reappearance of most primary-vaccination clones (approximately 95% CD4, about 90% CD8). A weaker but faster secondary response was observed, peaking on day 5 versus 15.

This specimen was PBMCs, taken 5 days after the yellow fever booster vaccination. This chain uses TRBV6-1 with TRBJ1-2; the match to TRBD1 covers 7 bases. The TCR sequence derives from a man aged 18 to 30 who received the YFV17D yellow fever vaccine. For the CDR3, the DNA is TGTGCCAGCAGAAAAGAATGGACAGGCAACTATGGCTACACCTTC. Translated, it gives CASRKEWTGNYGYTF.